The 4 T cell receptor beta chains below were found in one sample sequenced in a study of CD8+CD57+ T cells in acquired aplastic anemia. The template for TCR beta VDJ and CDR3 sequence profiling was genomic DNA. MiXCR, applied by TCRdb to the reads, yields one record per CDR3 protein. There are fewer than 200,000 distinct CDR3 sequences in the sample; 55% to 80% occur only once, and less than 55% lies in the top ten. The sample taken for sequencing was sorted CD4+, CD8+, or CD8+CD57+ T cells (not recorded which) from PBMCs. Receptors originate from a human donor in good health.

The chain has TRBV27 and TRBJ1-6; D gene ambiguous. Germline assignment: CDR1 MNHEY and CDR2 SMNVEV (reference sequence). CDR3 length equals 15 residues. V was cut by 11 bases and J by 4 bases, with 18 bases left in between. The CDR3 spells CASQAPTSYNSPLHF. CDR3 nucleotide sequence: TGTGCCTCCCAGGCCCCAACCTCGTATAATTCACCCCTCCACTTT.

The chain carries TRBV5-5 and TRBJ2-3, with a possible D match to TRBD2 (5 bases). Germline V gene data show CDR1 as SGHKS and CDR2 as YYEKEE (reference sequence). V was shortened by 4 bases and J by 4 bases, with 13 bases between the two germline ends. The CDR3 is 14 residues long. This CDR3 reads CASSASGSADTQYF. The CDR3 nucleotides are TGTGCCAGCAGCGCAAGCGGTAGCGCAGATACGCAGTATTTT.

The V gene is TRBV2, the J gene TRBJ1-6, with D tentatively TRBD1 (5 bases). Germline loops: CDR1 SNHLY, CDR2 FYNNEI. CDR3 length equals 13 residues. V gave up 10 bases and J gave up 7 bases, with 14 bases separating them. The CDR3 coding sequence is TGTGCCACTACCCCAGGGTCAAATTCACCCCTCCACTTT. It encodes CATTPGSNSPLHF.

This sequence joins TRBV7-6 and TRBJ2-2, with a possible D match to TRBD1 (6 bases). The ends were cut back, 0 bases at V and 2 bases at J, with 16 bases in the middle. In germline, CDR1 is SGHVS, CDR2 FNYEAQ. This CDR3 region has 18 residues. The CDR3 DNA reads as TGTGCCAGCAGCTTAGCAGAGGGGGAAATGGGTAACACCGGGGAGCTGTTTTTT. This gives the protein CASSLAEGEMGNTGELFF.